This is a list of T cell receptor beta chains from one sample in a study of STAT5B mutations in CD4+ large granular lymphocyte leukemia. Sequencing was performed with immunoSEQ multiplex PCR; in TCRdb, only in-frame clones are kept and a portion is missing. This sample has about 31,000 clones, with about 70% found just once. The specimen was CD4+ T cells from blood buffy coats. The receptor source for this set is a human donor in good health. The CDR3 runs from the conserved cysteine through the conserved F or W. D genes are given only for firm matches. Expanded clones get a size class; other rows say once, few or many, or leave the size out.

>.|.|15|TRBV21-1|TRBJ2-7
CASTSEDGSSYEQYF
TGTGCCAGCACCAGTGAGGACGGGAGCTCCTACGAGCAGTACTTC
>.|TRBD1|18|TRBV9|TRBJ2-5
CASSADTGGWIVGETQYF
TGTGCCAGCAGCGCCGACACAGGGGGCTGGATAGTAGGAGAGACCCAGTACTTC
>once|TRBD1|19|TRBV9|TRBJ2-1
CASSAYRDRLGNSYNEQFF
TGTGCCAGCAGCGCCTACCGGGACAGATTAGGGAACTCCTACAATGAGCAGTTCTTC
>.|.|14|TRBV19|TRBJ1-5
CASSIAMNYQPQHF
TGTGCCAGTAGTATAGCCATGAATTATCAGCCCCAGCATTTT
>.|.|13|TRBV5-1|TRBJ2-5
CASNIQGSETQYF
TGCGCCAGCAACATACAGGGATCGGAGACCCAGTACTTC
>.|TRBD2|15|TRBV5-4|TRBJ2-1
CASSFGLAGSSEQFF
TGTGCCAGCAGCTTTGGGCTAGCGGGGTCCAGTGAGCAGTTCTTC
>.|.|15|TRBV7-9|TRBJ2-5
CASSPKLGTQETQYF
TGTGCCAGCAGCCCAAAGCTGGGGACCCAAGAGACCCAGTACTTC
>.|.|16|TRBV7-2|TRBJ1-2
CASSLGTSQAQYGYTF
TGTGCCAGCAGCTTAGGAACAAGCCAAGCCCAGTATGGCTACACCTTC
>.|.|16|TRBV2|TRBJ1-5
CASSKDSPNSNQPQHF
TGTGCCAGCAGTAAAGACTCCCCGAATAGCAATCAGCCCCAGCATTTT
>.|TRBD2|18|TRBV7-9|TRBJ2-1
CASSSLAGPYRSYNEQFF
TGTGCCAGCAGCTCACTAGCGGGGCCTTATAGATCCTACAATGAGCAGTTCTTC
>.|.|17|TRBV5-1|TRBJ2-7
CASSLVYVGKTTKQFYF
TGCGCCAGCAGCTTGGTTTATGTCGGAAAAACTACTAAGCAGTTCTACTTC
>.|.|15|TRBV19|TRBJ1-4
CASSGNRVYEEKLFF
TGTGCCAGTAGTGGCAACAGGGTGTATGAGGAAAAACTGTTTTTT
>few|.|18|TRBV9|TRBJ2-7
CASSAIPLVRTASYEQYF
TGTGCCAGCAGCGCCATCCCCCTCGTAAGGACGGCTTCCTACGAGCAGTACTTC
>.|.|13|TRBV18|TRBJ1-2
CASSWGREYGYTF
TGTGCCAGCTCATGGGGCAGGGAATATGGCTACACCTTC
>.|.|15|TRBV30|TRBJ2-3
CAWSVRRGGPDTQYF
TGTGCCTGGAGTGTACGTCGCGGGGGCCCAGATACGCAGTATTTT
>.|.|18|TRBV21-1|TRBJ1-6
CASSKVGDRRSYNSPLHF
TGTGCCAGCAGCAAAGTTGGGGACAGACGGTCCTATAATTCACCCCTCCACTTT
>.|TRBD1|15|TRBV5-1|TRBJ2-3
CASSSERTGADTQYF
TGCGCCAGCAGCTCCGAACGGACAGGGGCAGATACGCAGTATTTT
>.|.|14|TRBV11-3|TRBJ1-1
CASSSQGQNTEAFF
TGTGCCAGCAGCTCTCAGGGACAGAACACTGAAGCTTTCTTT
>.|TRBD2|14|TRBV4-1|TRBJ2-1
CASSRLGGGPKQFF
TGCGCCAGCAGCCGACTTGGCGGGGGGCCAAAGCAGTTCTTC
>once|.|15|TRBV4-3|TRBJ2-5
CASSQVLGPGETQYF
TGCGCCAGCAGCCAGGTGCTGGGGCCCGGGGAGACCCAGTACTTC
>.|TRBD1|13|TRBV19|TRBJ1-2
CASQQGADYGYTF
TGTGCCAGTCAACAGGGGGCGGACTATGGCTACACCTTC
>few|TRBD1|12|TRBV10-3|TRBJ1-1
CAISGTGPEAFF
TGTGCCATCAGCGGGACAGGACCCGAAGCTTTCTTT
>.|.|13|TRBV6-5|TRBJ1-1
CASVQALNTEAFF
TGTGCCAGCGTGCAGGCCTTGAACACTGAAGCTTTCTTT
>.|TRBD1|17|TRBV13|TRBJ2-7
CASSPPQTGGAIYEQYF
TGTGCCAGCAGCCCGCCGCAGACAGGGGGCGCAATCTACGAGCAGTACTTC
>.|.|15|TRBV11-2|TRBJ1-3
CASSREVFSGNTIYF
TGTGCCAGCAGCCGGGAGGTTTTCTCTGGAAACACCATATATTTT
>few|.|13|TRBV4-1|TRBJ1-5
CASSQDSNQPQHF
TGCGCCAGCAGCCAAGACAGCAATCAGCCCCAGCATTTT
>.|TRBD1|19|TRBV11-2|TRBJ2-3
CASSRTRGTGGVKTDTQYF
TGTGCCAGCAGCCGAACCCGCGGGACAGGGGGCGTAAAAACAGATACGCAGTATTTT
>.|.|13|TRBV6-5|TRBJ1-2
CASSYGRHYGYTF
TGTGCCAGCAGTTACGGCAGGCACTATGGCTACACCTTC
>.|TRBD1|16|TRBV28|TRBJ1-1
CASNPSMGTGGTEAFF
TGTGCCAGCAACCCGAGCATGGGGACAGGTGGCACTGAAGCTTTCTTT
>.|.|17|TRBV4-3|TRBJ1-2
CASSQDLGVQPNYGYTF
TGCGCCAGCAGCCAGGACCTCGGGGTTCAACCTAACTATGGCTACACCTTC
>once|TRBD2|20|TRBV4-3|TRBJ2-3
CASSRILVRGGSLGTDTQYF
TGCGCCAGCAGCCGCATCCTTGTGCGGGGGGGCTCGCTAGGCACAGATACGCAGTATTTT
>.|.|14|TRBV10-3|TRBJ1-6
CAISEAGRNSPLHF
TGTGCCATCAGTGAAGCGGGGAGAAATTCACCCCTCCACTTT
>.|.|14|TRBV30|TRBJ2-2
CAWNRQGGTGELFF
TGTGCCTGGAACAGACAGGGAGGGACCGGGGAGCTGTTTTTT
>.|TRBD1|14|TRBV9|TRBJ1-2
CASSGTGTNYGYTF
TGTGCCAGCAGCGGGACAGGGACTAACTATGGCTACACCTTC
>few|TRBD1|14|TRBV4-1|TRBJ1-2
CASSQETGAGGYTF
TGCGCCAGCAGCCAAGAAACAGGGGCTGGTGGCTACACCTTC
>.|TRBD1|13|TRBV29-1|TRBJ2-3
CSAGQGNADTQYF
TGCAGCGCCGGACAGGGAAACGCAGATACGCAGTATTTT
>.|TRBD1|17|TRBV4-2|TRBJ1-1
CASSPGRTGVLNTEAFF
TGTGCCAGCAGCCCCGGTCGGACAGGGGTTTTGAACACTGAAGCTTTCTTT
>.|TRBD1|14|TRBV15|TRBJ1-5
CATSRTGGNQPQHF
TGTGCCACCAGCAGAACAGGGGGGAATCAGCCCCAGCATTTT
>.|.|14|TRBV5-1|TRBJ2-5
CASSSRQVQETQYF
TGCGCCAGCAGCTCTAGACAGGTACAAGAGACCCAGTACTTC